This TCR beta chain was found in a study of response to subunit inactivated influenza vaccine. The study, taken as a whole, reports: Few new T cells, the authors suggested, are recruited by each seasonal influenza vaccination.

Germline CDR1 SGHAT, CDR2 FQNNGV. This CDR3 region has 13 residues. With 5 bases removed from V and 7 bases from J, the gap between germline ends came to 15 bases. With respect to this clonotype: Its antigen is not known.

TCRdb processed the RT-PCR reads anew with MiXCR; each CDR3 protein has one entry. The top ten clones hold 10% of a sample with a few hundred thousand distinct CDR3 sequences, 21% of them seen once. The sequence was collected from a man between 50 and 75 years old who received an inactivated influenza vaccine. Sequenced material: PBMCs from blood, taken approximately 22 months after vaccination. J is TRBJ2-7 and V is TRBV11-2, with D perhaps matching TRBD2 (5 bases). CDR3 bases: TGTGCCAGCAGCCTACGGCTCTCGGGGGAGCAGTACTTC. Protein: CASSLRLSGEQYF.